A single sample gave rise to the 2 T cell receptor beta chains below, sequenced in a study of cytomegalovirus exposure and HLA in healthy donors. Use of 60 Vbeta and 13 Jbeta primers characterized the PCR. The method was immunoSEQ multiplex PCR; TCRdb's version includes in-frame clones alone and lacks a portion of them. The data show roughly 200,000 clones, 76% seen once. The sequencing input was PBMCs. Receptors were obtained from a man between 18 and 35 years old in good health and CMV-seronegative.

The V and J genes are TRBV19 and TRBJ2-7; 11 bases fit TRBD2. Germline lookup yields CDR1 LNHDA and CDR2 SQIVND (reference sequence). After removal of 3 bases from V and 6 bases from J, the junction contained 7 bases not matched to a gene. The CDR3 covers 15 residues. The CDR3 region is CASSIALAGAGEQYF. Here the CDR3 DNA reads TGTGCCAGTAGTATCGCACTAGCGGGAGCCGGCGAGCAGTACTTC.

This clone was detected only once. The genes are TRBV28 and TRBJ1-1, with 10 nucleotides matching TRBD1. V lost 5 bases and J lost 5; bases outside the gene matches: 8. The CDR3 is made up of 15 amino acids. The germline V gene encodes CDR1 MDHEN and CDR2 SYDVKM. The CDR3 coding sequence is TGTGCCAGCAGTCCCACGGGACAGGGGTGGACTGAAGCTTTCTTT. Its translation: CASSPTGQGWTEAFF.